The 17 T cell receptor beta chains below were found in one sample sequenced in a study of identical twins. Each CDR3 protein is one row after TCRdb ran MiXCR on the 5' RACE reads. The sample yields roughly 230,000 distinct CDR3 sequences, about 8% seen once. These sequences were also reported in another study, on yellow fever vaccine responses in identical twins.

Sequencing was carried out using CD8+ T cells sorted from blood. These receptors were obtained from a woman younger than 30 in good health.

This rearrangement joins TRBV6-5 to TRBJ2-7; the D gene is possibly TRBD2 (5 bases). Germline V gene sequence: CDR1 MNHEY, CDR2 SVGAGI. This CDR3 contains 15 residues. Between the trimmed V and J ends, which lost 2 bases and 3 bases, there was a span of 14 bases. The CDR3: CASSYPVEGGYEQYF. CDR3 in DNA: TGTGCCAGCAGTTACCCCGTCGAGGGCGGCTACGAGCAGTACTTC.

Details on this clonotype: With a much larger clone just one base away, this may be a read error. The chain links TRBV3-1 to TRBJ2-3; D is unclear. The V gene's germline CDR1 is LGHDT and CDR2 YNNKEL (reference sequence). The CDR3 contains 13 residues. The DNA of the CDR3 is TGTGCCAGCACCCAAGATCACGAGGATACGCAGTATTTT. Its protein is CASTQDHEDTQYF.

This clonotype came up a few times. In nucleotides, the CDR3 is TGTGCCAGCAGCTTACTGACAGGGGGCGGAGAGACCCAGTACTTC. Protein: CASSLLTGGGETQYF. The genes are TRBV11-2 and TRBJ2-5; 10 nucleotides match TRBD1. The J segment lost 4 bases and the V segment lost 2 bases, leaving 4 bases of the junction unmatched. CDR1 SGHAT and CDR2 FQNNGV come from the germline V gene. This CDR3 spans 15 amino acids.

The genes are TRBV12-3 or TRBV12-4 and TRBJ2-5, with 7 positions matching TRBD1. The V gene end was trimmed by 3 bases and the J gene end by 2 bases; junction bases not matched to a gene: 3. The CDR3 has 14 residues. In nucleotides, the CDR3 is TGTGCCAGCAGTTTCGGCAGGGGGCAAGAGACCCAGTACTTC. Translation gives CASSFGRGQETQYF.

The chain combines TRBV2 with TRBJ2-3; TRBD1 matches at 8 bases. This CDR3 comprises 13 residues. J gave up 5 bases and V 4 bases, and 2 bases lay outside the gene matches. Germline CDR1 and CDR2: SNHLY and FYNNEI. DNA for the CDR3: TGTGCCAGCAGTGGACAGGGGTTAGATACGCAGTATTTT. This encodes CASSGQGLDTQYF.

At least ten counts were recorded for this clonotype. V and J are TRBV20-1 and TRBJ2-5; D is unclear. CDR1 is DFQATT and CDR2 is SNEGSKA in the germline V gene (reference sequence). The V and J ends lost 0 bases and 5 bases respectively, with 13 bases between them. The CDR3 covers 14 residues. DNA for the CDR3: TGCAGTGCTAGAGACACGGAAGGGATGGAGACCCAGTACTTC. Amino acids: CSARDTEGMETQYF.

In its sample, this clonotype is medium-sized. The V and J genes are TRBV4-1 and TRBJ2-3; 10 positions agree with TRBD2. V dropped 4 bases and J dropped 3; count of bases not matched to a gene: 13. This CDR3 comprises 18 residues. Germline assignment: CDR1 MGHRA and CDR2 YSYEKL. CDR3 in amino acids: CASSPQASGSVDTDTQYF. CDR3 in DNA: TGCGCCAGCAGCCCGCAGGCTAGCGGGAGTGTTGATACAGATACGCAGTATTTT.

This clonotype was observed a few times. The genes are TRBV7-8 and TRBJ2-4, with 8 positions matching TRBD1. Unmatched junction bases numbered 3, after V lost 0 bases and J lost 8 bases. From germline, CDR1 is SGHVS and CDR2 FQNEAQ. The CDR3 spans 14 residues. In nucleotides, the CDR3 is TGTGCCAGCAGCTTAGCGGGACAGGAGCACATTCAGTACTTC. It encodes CASSLAGQEHIQYF.

This clonotype was found a few times. The V gene is TRBV20-1, the J gene TRBJ2-1, with 7 bases that match TRBD2. Trimming cost V 0 bases and J 2 bases; bases outside gene matches: 7. Per the germline V gene, CDR1 is DFQATT and CDR2 is SNEGSKA (reference sequence). CDR3 length: 16 residues. CDR3 amino acids: CSARDRGSGTYNEQFF. DNA for the CDR3: TGCAGTGCTAGAGATCGCGGGAGTGGGACCTACAATGAGCAGTTCTTC.

The gene calls are TRBV28 and TRBJ2-7; D call uncertain. The germline V gene has CDR1 MDHEN and CDR2 SYDVKM. V was pared by 2 bases and J by 7 bases, with 15 bases between. The CDR3 extends over 14 amino acids. The CDR3 DNA follows: TGTGCCAGCAGTTTAACACCCCTAAGTCGAGAGCAGTACTTC. Translation: CASSLTPLSREQYF.

The chain joins TRBV27 to TRBJ2-7; D unresolved. The CDR3 is 15 amino acids. The germline V and J ends were trimmed by 2 bases and 2 bases, with 13 bases remaining between them. Germline values: CDR1 MNHEY, CDR2 SMNVEV (reference sequence). Written as DNA, the CDR3 is TGTGCCAGCAGTTTACTTCAGAGTACCCCCTACGAGCAGTACTTC. Translation gives CASSLLQSTPYEQYF.

This clonotype was found a few times. The chain recombines TRBV9 with TRBJ2-3; D not certain. CDR1 SGDLS and CDR2 YYNGEE come from the germline V gene. V lost 6 bases, J lost 3 bases, and 20 bases lay in between. There are 16 residues in the CDR3. The CDR3 sequence is CASTASFVSLTDTQYF. In DNA form, the CDR3 reads TGTGCCAGCACCGCCTCATTCGTAAGCTTAACAGATACGCAGTATTTT. Supplemented by reference TRBV9 and TRBJ2-3, the full variable domain reads DSGVTQTPKHLITATGQRVTLRCSPRSGDLSVYWYQQSLDQGLQFLIQYYNGEERAKGNILERFSAQQFPDLHSELNLSSLELGDSALYFCASTASFVSLTDTQYFGPGTRLTVL.

DNA of the CDR3: TGTGCCATCAGTGGGGGTATGGGGGAGGAGCAGTACTTC. It encodes CAISGGMGEEQYF. This sequence joins TRBV10-3 and TRBJ2-7, with D perhaps being TRBD1 or TRBD2 (5 bases each). Trimming removed 4 bases at V and 7 bases at J, with 14 bases between. Germline CDR1 ENHRY, CDR2 SYGVKD. CDR3 length equals 13 residues.

The CDR3 loop is CASSLSPHTGEVNVLTF. CDR3 DNA sequence: TGTGCCAGCAGTTTAAGCCCCCACACAGGGGAGGTCAACGTCCTGACTTTC. The V call is TRBV12-3 or TRBV12-4, the J call TRBJ2-6; D possibly corresponds to TRBD1 (7 bases). V was clipped by 2 bases and J by 9 bases, with 20 bases between them. The CDR3 has 17 residues.

At least ten counts were recorded for this clonotype. The chain couples TRBV4-1 to TRBJ2-1; D possibly corresponds to TRBD2 (5 bases). Germline CDR1 is MGHRA and CDR2 is YSYEKL. The V end was cut by 1 base, the J end by 7 bases, with 11 bases between. This CDR3 comprises 14 residues. CDR3 coding DNA: TGCGCCAGCAGCCAAGTACTAGGGTCTAATGAGCAGTTCTTC. It yields the protein CASSQVLGSNEQFF.

This clonotype was observed at least ten times. For the CDR3, the DNA is TGCAGCGTTGAAGAGGGTCTGAACACTGAAGCTTTCTTT. Translated: CSVEEGLNTEAFF. This chain uses TRBV29-1 with TRBJ1-1, with D unclear. This CDR3 is built from 13 residues. V shed 0 bases and J shed 0 bases, with 5 bases lying between them. Germline CDR1 is SQVTM and CDR2 is ANQGSEA. The whole variable domain, remainder taken from reference TRBV29-1 and TRBJ1-1, is SAVISQKPSRDICQRGTSLTIQCQVDSQVTMMFWYRQQPGQSLTLIATANQGSEATYESGFVIDKFPISRPNLTFSTLTVSNMSPEDSSIYLCSVEEGLNTEAFFGQGTRLTVV.

This clonotype was recorded at least ten times. V gene TRBV5-1 combines with J gene TRBJ2-5; 12 bases fit TRBD2. The V and J ends lost 4 bases and 2 bases, in that order; junction bases with no gene match: 3. Germline V gene lookup returns CDR1 SGHRS and CDR2 YFSETQ. The CDR3 is made up of 15 amino acids. The CDR3: CASSPGTSGQETQYF. In nucleotides, the CDR3 is TGCGCCAGCAGCCCTGGGACTAGCGGGCAAGAGACCCAGTACTTC.